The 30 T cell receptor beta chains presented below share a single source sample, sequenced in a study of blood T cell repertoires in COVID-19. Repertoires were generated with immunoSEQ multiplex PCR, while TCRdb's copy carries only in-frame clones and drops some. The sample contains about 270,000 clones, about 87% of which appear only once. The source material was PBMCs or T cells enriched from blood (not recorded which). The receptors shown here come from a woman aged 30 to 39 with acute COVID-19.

The CDR3 nucleotides are TGTGCCAGCATAGCAGGGGGCTCCTACAATGAGCAGTTCTTC. This sequence encodes CASIAGGSYNEQFF. The chain is built from TRBV27 and TRBJ2-1, with 7 bases aligning to TRBD1. V shed 7 bases and J 0 bases; nucleotides not matched to a gene: 3. In germline, CDR1 is MNHEY, CDR2 SMNVEV (reference sequence). This CDR3 is built from 14 residues.

The CDR3 bases are TGTGCCAGCAGCCAAGACCCGGACAGTGTAGACCTCGATGAGCAGTTCTTC. Translation: CASSQDPDSVDLDEQFF. This chain links TRBV4-2 with TRBJ2-1; possible D gene TRBD1, 6 bases. In germline, CDR1 is LGHNA, CDR2 YNFKEQ. V dropped 0 bases and J dropped 8 bases, with 20 bases sitting between them. This CDR3 has 17 residues.

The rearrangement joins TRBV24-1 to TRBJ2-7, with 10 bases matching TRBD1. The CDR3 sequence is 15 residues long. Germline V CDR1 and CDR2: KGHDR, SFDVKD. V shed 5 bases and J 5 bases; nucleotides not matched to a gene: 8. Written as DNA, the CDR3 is TGTGCCACCAGTGTGGAGACAGGGGGCTTCCACGAGCAGTACTTC. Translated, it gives CATSVETGGFHEQYF.

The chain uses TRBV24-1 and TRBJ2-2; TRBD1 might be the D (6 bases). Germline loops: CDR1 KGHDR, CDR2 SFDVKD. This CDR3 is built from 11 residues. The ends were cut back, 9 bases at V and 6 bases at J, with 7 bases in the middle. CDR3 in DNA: TGTGCCACCGAGGGGGCCGGGGAGCTGTTTTTT. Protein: CATEGAGELFF.

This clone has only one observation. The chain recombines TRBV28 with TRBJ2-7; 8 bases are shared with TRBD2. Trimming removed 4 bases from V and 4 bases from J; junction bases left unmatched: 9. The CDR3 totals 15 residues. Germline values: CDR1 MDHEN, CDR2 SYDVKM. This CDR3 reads CASSSLAGDYYEQYF. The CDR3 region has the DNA TGTGCCAGCAGTTCTCTAGCGGGCGATTATTACGAGCAGTACTTC.

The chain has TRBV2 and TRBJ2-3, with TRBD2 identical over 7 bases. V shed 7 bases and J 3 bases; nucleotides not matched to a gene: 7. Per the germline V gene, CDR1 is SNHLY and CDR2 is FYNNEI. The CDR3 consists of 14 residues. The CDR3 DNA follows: TGTGCCAGCACTACGACTAGCTCAACAGATACGCAGTATTTT. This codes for CASTTTSSTDTQYF.

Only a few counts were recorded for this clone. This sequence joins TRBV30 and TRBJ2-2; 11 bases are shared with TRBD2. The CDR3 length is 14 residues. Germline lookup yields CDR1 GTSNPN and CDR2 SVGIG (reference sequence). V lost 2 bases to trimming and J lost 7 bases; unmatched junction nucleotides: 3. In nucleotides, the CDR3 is TGTGCCTGGAGTCGTGGGACTAGCGGCGGGGAGCTGTTTTTT. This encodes CAWSRGTSGGELFF. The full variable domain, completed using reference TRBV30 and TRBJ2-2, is SQTIHQWPATLVQPVGSPLSLECTVEGTSNPNLYWYRQAAGRGLQLLFYSVGIGQISSEVPQNLSASRPQDRQFILSSKKLLLSDSGFYLCAWSRGTSGGELFFGEGSRLTVL.

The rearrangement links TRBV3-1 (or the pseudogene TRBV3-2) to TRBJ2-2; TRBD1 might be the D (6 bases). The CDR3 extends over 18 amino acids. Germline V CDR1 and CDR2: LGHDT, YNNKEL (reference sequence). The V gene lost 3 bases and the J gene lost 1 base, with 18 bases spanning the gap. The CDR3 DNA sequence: TGTGCCAGCAGCCATCGACAGGTTTTCTCTCTGAACACCGGGGAGCTGTTTTTT. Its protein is CASSHRQVFSLNTGELFF.

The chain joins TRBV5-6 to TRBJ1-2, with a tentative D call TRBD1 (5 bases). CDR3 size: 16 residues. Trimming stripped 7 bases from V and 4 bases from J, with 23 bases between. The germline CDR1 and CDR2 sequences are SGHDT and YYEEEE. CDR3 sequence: CASYPWGGSEAYGYTF. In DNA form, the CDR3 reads TGTGCCAGCTACCCCTGGGGCGGAAGTGAGGCCTATGGCTACACCTTC.

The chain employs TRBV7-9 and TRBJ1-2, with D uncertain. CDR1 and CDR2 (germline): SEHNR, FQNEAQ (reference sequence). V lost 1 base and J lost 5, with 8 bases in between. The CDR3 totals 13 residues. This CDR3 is CASSLGAGYGYTF. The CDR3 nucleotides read TGTGCCAGCAGCTTAGGGGCAGGATATGGCTACACCTTC.

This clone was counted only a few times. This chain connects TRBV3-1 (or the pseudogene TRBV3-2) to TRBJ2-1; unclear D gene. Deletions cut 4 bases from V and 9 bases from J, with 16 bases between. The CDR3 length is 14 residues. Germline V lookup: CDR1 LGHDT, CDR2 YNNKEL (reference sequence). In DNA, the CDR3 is TGTGCCAGCAGCCTCCCCGGTGCACGTGGTGAGCAGTTCTTC. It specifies CASSLPGARGEQFF.

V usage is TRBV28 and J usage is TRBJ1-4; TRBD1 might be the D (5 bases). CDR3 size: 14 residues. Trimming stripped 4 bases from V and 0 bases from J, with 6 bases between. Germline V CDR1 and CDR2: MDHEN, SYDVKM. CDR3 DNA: TGTGCCAGCAGTTGGGGGGCAACTAATGAAAAACTGTTTTTT. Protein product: CASSWGATNEKLFF.

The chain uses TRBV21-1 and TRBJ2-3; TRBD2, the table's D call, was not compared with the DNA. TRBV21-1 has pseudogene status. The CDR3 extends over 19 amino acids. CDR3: CASSKISRTSGRDTDTQYF. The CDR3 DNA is TGTGCCAGCAGCAAAATTTCGCGGACTAGCGGGAGGGACACAGATACGCAGTATTTT.

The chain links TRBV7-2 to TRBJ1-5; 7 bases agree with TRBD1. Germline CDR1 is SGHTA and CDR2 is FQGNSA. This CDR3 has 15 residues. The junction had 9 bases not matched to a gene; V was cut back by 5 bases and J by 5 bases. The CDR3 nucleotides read TGTGCCAGCAGCGTCGGGACAGTCCTTCATCAGCCCCAGCATTTT. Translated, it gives CASSVGTVLHQPQHF. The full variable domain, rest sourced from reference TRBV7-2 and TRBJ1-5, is GAGVSQSPSNKVTEKGKDVELRCDPISGHTALYWYRQSLGQGLEFLIYFQGNSAPDKSGLPSDRFSAERTGGSVSTLTIQRTQQEDSAVYLCASSVGTVLHQPQHFGDGTRLSIL.

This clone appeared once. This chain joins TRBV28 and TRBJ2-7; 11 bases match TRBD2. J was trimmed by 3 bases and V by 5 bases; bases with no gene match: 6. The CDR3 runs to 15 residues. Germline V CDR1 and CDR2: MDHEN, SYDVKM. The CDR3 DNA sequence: TGTGCCAGCAGTCTTCTAGCGGGAGGAAACTACGAGCAGTACTTC. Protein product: CASSLLAGGNYEQYF.

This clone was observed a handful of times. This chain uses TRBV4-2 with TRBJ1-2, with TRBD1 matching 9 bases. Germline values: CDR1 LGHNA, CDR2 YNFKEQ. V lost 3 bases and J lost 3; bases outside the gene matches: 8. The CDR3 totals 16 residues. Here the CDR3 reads CASSQQQGANDYGYTF. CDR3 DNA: TGTGCCAGCAGCCAGCAACAGGGGGCGAATGACTATGGCTACACCTTC.

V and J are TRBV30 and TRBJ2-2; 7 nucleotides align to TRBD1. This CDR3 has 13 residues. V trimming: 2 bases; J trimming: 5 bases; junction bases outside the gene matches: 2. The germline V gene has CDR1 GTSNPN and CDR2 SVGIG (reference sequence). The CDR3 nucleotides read TGTGCCTGGAGTTACAGGGGTACCGGGGAGCTGTTTTTT. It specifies CAWSYRGTGELFF.

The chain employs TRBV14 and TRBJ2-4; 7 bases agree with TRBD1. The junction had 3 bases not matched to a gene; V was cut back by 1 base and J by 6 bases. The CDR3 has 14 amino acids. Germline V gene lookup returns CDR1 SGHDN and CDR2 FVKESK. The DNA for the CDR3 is TGTGCCAGCAGCCAAGTGCCAGGGGGAAACATTCAGTACTTC. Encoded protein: CASSQVPGGNIQYF.

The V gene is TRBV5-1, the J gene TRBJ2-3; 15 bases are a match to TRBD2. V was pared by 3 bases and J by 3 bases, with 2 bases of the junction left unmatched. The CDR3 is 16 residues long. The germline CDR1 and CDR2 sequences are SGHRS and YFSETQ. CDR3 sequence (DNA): TGCGCCAGCAGCTCAGGGACTAGCGGGAGGACAGATACGCAGTATTTT. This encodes CASSSGTSGRTDTQYF. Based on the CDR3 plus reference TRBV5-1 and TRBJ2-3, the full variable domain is KAGVTQTPRYLIKTRGQQVTLSCSPISGHRSVSWYQQTPGQGLQFLFEYFSETQRNKGNFPGRFSGRQFSNSRSEMNVSTLELGDSALYLCASSSGTSGRTDTQYFGPGTRLTVL.

The CDR3 loop reads CASSSGRDLQETQYF. DNA for the CDR3: TGTGCCAGCAGCAGCGGACGGGACTTACAAGAGACCCAGTACTTC. The chain combines TRBV3-1 (or the pseudogene TRBV3-2) with TRBJ2-5, with TRBD2 as a possible D gene (6 bases). The V end was cut by 5 bases, the J end by 2 bases, with 15 bases between. Germline-derived CDR1 and CDR2 are LGHDT and YNNKEL (reference sequence). The CDR3 spans 15 residues.

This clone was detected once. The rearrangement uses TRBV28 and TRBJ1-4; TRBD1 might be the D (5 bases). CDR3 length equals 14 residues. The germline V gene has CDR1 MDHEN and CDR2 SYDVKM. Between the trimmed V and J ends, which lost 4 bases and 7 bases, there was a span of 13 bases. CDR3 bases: TGTGCCAGCAGTTCCAGGACAATCACTGAAAAACTGTTTTTT. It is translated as CASSSRTITEKLFF.

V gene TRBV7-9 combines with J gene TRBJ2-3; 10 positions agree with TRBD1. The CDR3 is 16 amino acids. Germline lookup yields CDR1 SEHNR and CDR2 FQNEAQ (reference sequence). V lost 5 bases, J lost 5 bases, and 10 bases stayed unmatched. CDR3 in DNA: TGTGCCAGCAGCGCAATTATGGGACAGGGGTTAGATACGCAGTATTTT. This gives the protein CASSAIMGQGLDTQYF.

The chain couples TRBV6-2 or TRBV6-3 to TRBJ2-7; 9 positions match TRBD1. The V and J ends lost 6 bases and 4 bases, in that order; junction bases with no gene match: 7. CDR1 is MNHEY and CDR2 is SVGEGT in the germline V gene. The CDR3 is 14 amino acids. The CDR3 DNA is TGTGCCAGCAGCCGGACAGGGGCAGCGTACGAGCAGTACTTC. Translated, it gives CASSRTGAAYEQYF.

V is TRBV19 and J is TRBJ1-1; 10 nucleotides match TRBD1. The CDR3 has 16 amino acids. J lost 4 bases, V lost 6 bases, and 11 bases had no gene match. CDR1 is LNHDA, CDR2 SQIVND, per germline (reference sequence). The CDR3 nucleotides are TGTGCCAGTAGACCCGGGACAGGGGCGGATATCACTGAAGCTTTCTTT. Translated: CASRPGTGADITEAFF.

CDR3 nucleotide sequence: TGTGCCAGTCACCGGCAAAACTATTACGAGCAGTACTTC. As protein: CASHRQNYYEQYF. The V call is TRBV28, the J call TRBJ2-7; D is uncertain. The V gene lost 9 bases and the J gene lost 4 bases, with 16 bases spanning the gap. The CDR3 length is 13 residues. The germline CDR1 and CDR2 sequences are MDHEN and SYDVKM.

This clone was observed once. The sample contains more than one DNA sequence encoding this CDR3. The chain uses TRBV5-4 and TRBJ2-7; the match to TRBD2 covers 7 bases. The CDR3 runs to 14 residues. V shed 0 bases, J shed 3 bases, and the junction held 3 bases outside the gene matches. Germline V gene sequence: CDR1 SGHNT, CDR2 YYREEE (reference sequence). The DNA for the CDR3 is TGTGCCAGCAGCTTGGTCGGGAGGAACTACGAGCAGTACTTC. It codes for CASSLVGRNYEQYF. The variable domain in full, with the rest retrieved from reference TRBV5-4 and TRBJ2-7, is ETGVTQSPTHLIKTRGQQVTLRCSSQSGHNTVSWYQQALGQGPQFIFQYYREEENGRGNFPPRFSGLQFPNYSSELNVNALELDDSALYLCASSLVGRNYEQYFGPGTRLTVT.

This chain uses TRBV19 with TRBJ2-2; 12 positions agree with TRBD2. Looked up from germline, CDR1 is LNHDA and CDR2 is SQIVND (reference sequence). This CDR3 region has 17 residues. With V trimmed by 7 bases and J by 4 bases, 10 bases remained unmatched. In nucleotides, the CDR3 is TGTGCCAGTAAGATGACTAGCGGGAGATTAGGCACCGGGGAGCTGTTTTTT. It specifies CASKMTSGRLGTGELFF.

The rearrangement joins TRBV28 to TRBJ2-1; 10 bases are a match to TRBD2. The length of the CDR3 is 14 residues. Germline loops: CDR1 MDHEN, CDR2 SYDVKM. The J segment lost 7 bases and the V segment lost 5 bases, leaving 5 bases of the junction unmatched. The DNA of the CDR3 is TGTGCCAGCAGTGTAACTAGCGGGATAAATGAGCAGTTCTTC. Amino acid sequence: CASSVTSGINEQFF.

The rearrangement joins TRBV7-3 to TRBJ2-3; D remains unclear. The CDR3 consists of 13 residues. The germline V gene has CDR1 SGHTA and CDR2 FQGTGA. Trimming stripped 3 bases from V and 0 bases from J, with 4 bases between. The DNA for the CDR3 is TGTGCCAGCAGCTTCTATAGCACAGATACGCAGTATTTT. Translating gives CASSFYSTDTQYF.

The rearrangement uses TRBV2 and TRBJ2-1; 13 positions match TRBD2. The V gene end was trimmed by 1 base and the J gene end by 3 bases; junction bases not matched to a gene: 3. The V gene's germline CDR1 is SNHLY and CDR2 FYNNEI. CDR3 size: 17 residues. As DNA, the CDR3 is TGTGCCAGCAGTGAAGAGGGACTAGCGGGGTTCTACAATGAGCAGTTCTTC. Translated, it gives CASSEEGLAGFYNEQFF. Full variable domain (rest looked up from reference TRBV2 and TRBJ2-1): EPEVTQTPSHQVTQMGQEVILRCVPISNHLYFYWYRQILGQKVEFLVSFYNNEISEKSEIFDDQFSVERPDGSNFTLKIRSTKLEDSAMYFCASSEEGLAGFYNEQFFGPGTRLTVL.